This T cell receptor (beta chain) is from a study of T-cell reconstitution after alpha-beta-depleted transplantation in children. Per the germline V gene, CDR1 is SEHNR and CDR2 is FQNEAQ (reference sequence). With 1 base clipped from V and 7 bases from J, the junction kept 9 bases outside the gene matches. This CDR3 contains 17 residues. This clonotype showed up just a few times. Unique molecular identifiers were incorporated during preparation of the TCRbeta library. MiXCR, applied by TCRdb to the PCR reads, yields one record per CDR3 protein. The sample yields some 600,000 distinct CDR3 sequences, roughly 17% seen once.

The rearrangement joins TRBV7-9 to TRBJ2-1, with 11 bases identical to TRBD1. The sample was PBMCs from the stem cell graft donor, taken from the stem cell graft. The sequence was obtained from a human donor who donated a stem cell graft to a child with acute myeloid leukemia. The CDR3 sequence is CASSLELGTGGSNEQFF. The CDR3, as DNA: TGTGCCAGCAGCTTAGAGCTCGGGACAGGGGGGTCTAATGAGCAGTTCTTC.